The 17 T cell receptor beta chains below were found in one sample sequenced in a study of early T cells in non-severe SARS-CoV-2 infection (dated by TCRdb to the early 2020s). The receptor library was made with 5' RACE. The data were produced on a NextSeq 500. TCRdb itself trimmed the public reads at Q25 with fastp, ran MiXCR and retained productive beta chains. One record per CDR3 amino acid sequence lists the most common genes and DNA. The sample contains fewer than 85,000 distinct CDR3 sequences, around 13% of them found a single time. The ten top clones hold approximately 5.7% of the sample. The sequenced sample consisted of whole blood. These receptors all stem from an adult who was a healthcare worker with PCR-confirmed SARS-CoV-2 infection or an uninfected control (not recorded which).

This clonotype has more than one count but fewer than ten. The chain combines TRBV4-1 with TRBJ2-1, with 16 bases lining up with TRBD2. V shed 2 bases and J 0 bases; nucleotides not matched to a gene: 4. Germline V gene lookup returns CDR1 MGHRA and CDR2 YSYEKL. The CDR3 length is 19 residues. The CDR3 nucleotides read TGCGCCAGCAGCCAAATGGGACTAGCGGGGGGGAGCTCCTACAATGAGCAGTTCTTC. This translates into CASSQMGLAGGSSYNEQFF.

With regard to this clonotype: The junction does not match germline at one end; this may be a read error. The V call is TRBV7-2, the J call TRBJ2-7; D is unclear. The CDR3 is made up of 13 amino acids. Germline V gene lookup returns CDR1 SGHTA and CDR2 FQGNSA. The DNA of the CDR3 is TGTGCCAACAGCTTCCTAACCCCGGGTGAGCAGTACTTC. Residues: CANSFLTPGEQYF.

There are many counts of this clonotype. The CDR3 loop is CSVEASPVNEQFF. CDR3 in DNA: TGCAGCGTTGAAGCTTCCCCGGTCAATGAGCAGTTCTTC. The V and J genes are TRBV29-1 and TRBJ2-1; D is unresolved. V lost 1 base, J lost 6 bases, and 10 bases lay in between. The CDR3 spans 13 residues. The germline V gene encodes CDR1 SQVTM and CDR2 ANQGSEA.

The gene calls are TRBV6-2 or TRBV6-3 and TRBJ1-1, with TRBD1 matching over 7 bases. CDR3 size: 16 residues. The trim removed 4 bases at V and 1 base at J, leaving 9 bases unmatched. The V gene's germline CDR1 is MNHEY and CDR2 SVGEGT. DNA of the CDR3: TGTGCCAGCAGTTCGCGACAGGGCGCCCGGAACACTGAAGCTTTCTTT. The encoded protein is CASSSRQGARNTEAFF.

This clonotype was seen ten or more times. The rearrangement uses TRBV7-6 and TRBJ1-6; the D is unclear. The CDR3 extends over 14 amino acids. Germline CDR1 reads SGHVS; CDR2 reads FNYEAQ. The V end lost 4 bases, the J end lost 9 bases, and 13 bases lay between the germline ends. Here the CDR3 reads CASSSDLSGSPLHF. CDR3 sequence (DNA): TGTGCCAGCAGCTCGGACCTCTCCGGTTCACCCCTCCACTTT.

Of note for this clonotype: The junction departs from germline at one end; a sequencing error may be responsible. This sequence joins TRBV10-1 and TRBJ2-1, with TRBD2 matching over 7 bases. CDR1 and CDR2 from the germline V gene are WNHNN and SYGVQD (reference sequence). The CDR3 has 16 amino acids. The CDR3 DNA reads TGCACCAGCAGTGAGTCGATAAGCGGGACTGTGAATGAGCAGTTCTTC. Translating gives CTSSESISGTVNEQFF.

This clonotype was observed at least ten times. The chain carries TRBV19 and TRBJ2-7; a possible D gene is TRBD2 (6 bases). The CDR3 contains 14 residues. Between the trimmed V and J ends, which lost 1 base and 4 bases, there was a span of 11 bases. Germline lookup yields CDR1 LNHDA and CDR2 SQIVND (reference sequence). This CDR3 reads CASSIAGRGYEQYF. CDR3 bases: TGTGCCAGTAGTATAGCAGGTCGGGGGTACGAGCAGTACTTC.

The V and J genes are TRBV5-1 and TRBJ2-1, with D uncertain. The CDR3 covers 12 residues. V was shortened by 4 bases and J by 9 bases, with 11 bases between the two germline ends. The germline gives CDR1 SGHRS, CDR2 YFSETQ. The CDR3: CASSPPSREQFF. The CDR3 DNA sequence: TGCGCCAGCAGCCCCCCTAGTCGTGAGCAGTTCTTC. Full variable domain (remainder filled in from reference TRBV5-1 and TRBJ2-1): KAGVTQTPRYLIKTRGQQVTLSCSPISGHRSVSWYQQTPGQGLQFLFEYFSETQRNKGNFPGRFSGRQFSNSRSEMNVSTLELGDSALYLCASSPPSREQFFGPGTRLTVL.

The table lists this clonotype with a few counts. V usage is TRBV28 and J usage is TRBJ2-1; D possibly corresponds to TRBD1 (6 bases). Deletions cut 8 bases from V and 3 bases from J, with 11 bases between. The germline gives CDR1 MDHEN, CDR2 SYDVKM. The CDR3 is made up of 13 amino acids. Here the CDR3 DNA reads TGTGCCAGCGGGGGCGGCCACTACAATGAGCAGTTCTTC. This gives the protein CASGGGHYNEQFF.

V and J are TRBV28 and TRBJ1-1, with D uncertain. Looked up from germline, CDR1 is MDHEN and CDR2 is SYDVKM. The CDR3 has 15 amino acids. Trimming removed 2 bases at V and 2 bases at J, with 12 bases between. CDR3: CASSLSTPSNTEAFF. The CDR3 coding sequence is TGTGCCAGCAGTTTAAGCACCCCCAGTAACACTGAAGCTTTCTTT.

There are a few counts of this clonotype. The chain joins TRBV29-1 to TRBJ1-1, with unresolved D. The CDR3 runs 11 residues. Trimming removed 5 bases from V and 1 base from J, with 5 bases in between. In germline, CDR1 is SQVTM, CDR2 ANQGSEA. The CDR3 DNA is TGCAGCGTTTTAGGGAACACTGAAGCTTTCTTT. It yields the protein CSVLGNTEAFF.

This clonotype showed up many times. The CDR3 loop reads CASSSGTGGTEAFF. Here the CDR3 DNA reads TGTGCCAGCAGCTCCGGGACAGGGGGCACTGAAGCTTTCTTT. The V gene is TRBV7-3, the J gene TRBJ1-1; TRBD1 matches 11 bases. Germline V gene lookup returns CDR1 SGHTA and CDR2 FQGTGA. The trim removed 4 bases at V and 4 bases at J, leaving 2 bases unmatched. CDR3 length equals 14 residues.

A note on this clonotype: This may be a read error, as it is one base from a much larger clone. The chain is built from TRBV2 and TRBJ2-3, with 9 bases identical to TRBD2. This CDR3 contains 15 residues. Germline V CDR1 and CDR2: SNHLY, FYNNEI. Trimming took 8 bases from V and 6 from J; bases not matched to a gene: 12. CDR3 residues: CASGASGGIRDTQYF. CDR3 nucleotide sequence: TGTGCCAGCGGTGCCAGCGGGGGGATCCGCGATACGCAGTATTTT.

This clonotype was seen only a few times. The chain joins TRBV11-2 to TRBJ2-5; the match to TRBD2 covers 10 bases. Trimming cost V 3 bases and J 0 bases; bases outside gene matches: 1. From germline, CDR1 is SGHAT and CDR2 FQNNGV. The CDR3 runs to 15 residues. CDR3 bases: TGTGCCAGCAGCTTCGGACTAGCGGACCAAGAGACCCAGTACTTC. It encodes CASSFGLADQETQYF.

This clonotype showed up just a few times. V is TRBV28 and J is TRBJ2-3, with 9 bases fitting TRBD2. This CDR3 is built from 16 residues. V gave up 5 bases and J gave up 2 bases; unmatched junction bases: 8. From germline, CDR1 is MDHEN and CDR2 SYDVKM. The CDR3 region is CASSRGTSWNTDTQYF. Written as DNA, the CDR3 is TGTGCCAGCAGTCGCGGGACTAGCTGGAACACAGATACGCAGTATTTT.

The chain combines TRBV7-9 with TRBJ2-1; D might be TRBD1 (6 bases). The CDR3 spans 16 residues. Per the germline V gene, CDR1 is SEHNR and CDR2 is FQNEAQ (reference sequence). V dropped 5 bases and J dropped 4 bases, with 18 bases sitting between them. The CDR3 bases are TGTGCCAGCAGCCAACGGACAGTCAGTCCATACAATGAGCAGTTCTTC. As protein: CASSQRTVSPYNEQFF.

This clonotype was detected ten times or more. V and J are TRBV6-6 and TRBJ2-7, with D possibly TRBD1 on 7 matching bases. Germline CDR1 is MNHNY and CDR2 is SVGAGI (reference sequence). This CDR3 is built from 14 residues. The V gene lost 0 bases and the J gene lost 6 bases, with 12 bases spanning the gap. In nucleotides, the CDR3 is TGTGCCAGCAGTTACTCGATCCAGGGGGGCGAGCAGTACTTC. It encodes CASSYSIQGGEQYF.